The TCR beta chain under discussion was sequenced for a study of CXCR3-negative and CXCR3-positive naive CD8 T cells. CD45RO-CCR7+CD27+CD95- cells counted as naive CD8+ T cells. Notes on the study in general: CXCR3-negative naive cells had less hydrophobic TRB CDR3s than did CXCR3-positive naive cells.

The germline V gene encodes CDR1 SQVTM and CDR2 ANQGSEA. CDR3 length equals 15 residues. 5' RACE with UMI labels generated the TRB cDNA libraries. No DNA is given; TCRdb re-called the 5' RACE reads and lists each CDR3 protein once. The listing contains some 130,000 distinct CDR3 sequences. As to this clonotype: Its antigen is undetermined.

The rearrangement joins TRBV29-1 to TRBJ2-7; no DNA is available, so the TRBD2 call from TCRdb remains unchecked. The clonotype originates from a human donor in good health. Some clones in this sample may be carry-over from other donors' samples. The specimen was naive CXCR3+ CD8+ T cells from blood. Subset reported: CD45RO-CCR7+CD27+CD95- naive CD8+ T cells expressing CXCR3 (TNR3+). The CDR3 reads CSVEAGRQGPYEQYF.